The 4 T cell receptor beta chains reported below all come from one sample, sequenced in a study of a mutant IDH1 vaccine in newly diagnosed glioma. Stated time point: baseline, week 1 (first vaccination visit). As to treatment: pre-vaccination baseline after standard-of-care therapy. The assay was immunoSEQ multiplex PCR, and TCRdb's table has in-frame clones only and misses some. In the table there are tens of thousands of clones, approximately 86% of which are singletons. Sequencing was performed on PBMCs, taken from a glioma patient treated with radiotherapy, temozolomide or both. Receptor source: a middle-aged man with glioma.

The chain recombines TRBV19 with TRBJ1-1; 7 bases map to TRBD1. CDR1 is LNHDA and CDR2 is SQIVND in the germline V gene (reference sequence). The CDR3 spans 14 residues. The ends lost 5 bases at V and 0 bases at J; junction bases unmatched: 3. The CDR3 protein is CASSVTGVNTEAFF. The CDR3 DNA sequence: TGTGCCAGTAGTGTTACAGGGGTGAACACTGAAGCTTTCTTT. Based on the CDR3 plus reference TRBV19 and TRBJ1-1, the full variable domain is DGGITQSPKYLFRKEGQNVTLSCEQNLNHDAMYWYRQDPGQGLRLIYYSQIVNDFQKGDIAEGYSVSREKKESFPLTVTSAQKNPTAFYLCASSVTGVNTEAFFGQGTRLTVV.

The chain is built from TRBV5-5 and TRBJ2-5; D gene unclear. V shed 3 bases and J shed 5 bases, with 14 bases lying between them. Germline V CDR1 and CDR2: SGHKS, YYEKEE (reference sequence). This CDR3 region has 14 residues. In nucleotides, the CDR3 is TGTGCCAGCAGCTCACTGATGGGTCGGGAGACCCAGTACTTC. The encoded protein is CASSSLMGRETQYF.

V gene TRBV15 combines with J gene TRBJ1-3; D not resolved. Deletions cut 5 bases from V and 3 bases from J, with 5 bases between. The CDR3 consists of 12 residues. Germline lookup yields CDR1 LNHNV and CDR2 YYDKDF (reference sequence). CDR3 nucleotide sequence: TGTGCCACCAGCTCCGGTGGAAACACCATATATTTT. It is translated as CATSSGGNTIYF. The variable domain in full, with the rest retrieved from reference TRBV15 and TRBJ1-3, is DAMVIQNPRYQVTQFGKPVTLSCSQTLNHNVMYWYQQKSSQAPKLLFHYYDKDFNNEADTPDNFQSRRPNTSFCFLDIRSPGLGDTAMYLCATSSGGNTIYFGEGSWLTVV.

CDR3 loop: CASSQGPDEKLFF. CDR3 nucleotides: TGCGCCAGCAGCCAAGGTCCCGATGAAAAACTGTTTTTT. The gene calls are TRBV5-1 and TRBJ1-4; unclear D gene. The V end lost 4 bases, the J end lost 6 bases, and 10 bases lay between the germline ends. The CDR3 contains 13 residues. Germline V gene data show CDR1 as SGHRS and CDR2 as YFSETQ.